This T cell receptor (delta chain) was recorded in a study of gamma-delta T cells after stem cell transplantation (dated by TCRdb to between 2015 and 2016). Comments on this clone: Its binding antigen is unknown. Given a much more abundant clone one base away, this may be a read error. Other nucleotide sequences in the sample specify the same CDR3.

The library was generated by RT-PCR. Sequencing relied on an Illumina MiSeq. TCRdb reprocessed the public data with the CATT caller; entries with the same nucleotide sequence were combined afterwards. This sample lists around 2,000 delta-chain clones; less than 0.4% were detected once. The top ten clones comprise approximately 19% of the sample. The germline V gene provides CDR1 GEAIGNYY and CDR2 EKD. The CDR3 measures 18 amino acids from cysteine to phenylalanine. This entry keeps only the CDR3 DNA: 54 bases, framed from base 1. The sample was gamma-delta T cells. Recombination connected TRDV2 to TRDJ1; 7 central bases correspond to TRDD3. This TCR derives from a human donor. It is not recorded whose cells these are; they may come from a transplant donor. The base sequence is TGTGCCTGTGTTCGCCTGCACCCTGGGGGCGAGTACACTGATAAACTCATCTTT. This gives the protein CACVRLHPGGEYTDKLIF.